This entry concerns a single TCR beta chain. This entry comes from a study of CD8+CD57+ T cells in acquired aplastic anemia. This CDR3 region has 12 residues. CDR1 is DFQATT, CDR2 SNEGSKA, per germline (reference sequence). V lost 5 bases and J lost 4, with 11 bases in between. Both TCR beta VDJ combination and CDR3 sequence profiling were carried out. Genomic DNA was the template for this profiling. One entry per CDR3 protein results from TCRdb running MiXCR on the reads. Of some 170,000 distinct CDR3 sequences in the sample, about 70% were seen once. An expansion of CD8+CD57+ cells by flow cytometry had been shown in patients chosen for sequencing.

The chain combines TRBV20-1 with TRBJ1-1; D is ambiguous. The specimen was sorted CD4+, CD8+, or CD8+CD57+ T cells (not recorded which) from PBMCs. This TCR was recovered from a human donor with aplastic anemia. For the CDR3, the DNA is TGCAGTGCTGATCGTGGTACCACTGAAGCTTTCTTT. Translated: CSADRGTTEAFF.